The 19 T cell receptor beta chains below come from one sample, sequenced in a study of somatic mutations in cytotoxic T cells in rheumatoid arthritis. Profiled with immunoSEQ multiplex PCR; TCRdb holds only in-frame clones, not every one. The profile covers about 18,000 clones, with about 80% appearing a single time and 28% taken by the ten largest. The sample consisted of CD8+ T cells sorted from blood. The receptors were sampled from an adult with rheumatoid arthritis.

This clone was observed a few times. The J gene is TRBJ1-6, the V gene TRBV4-1; D is possibly TRBD1 (5 bases). The germline V and J ends were trimmed by 8 bases and 5 bases, with 13 bases remaining between them. The V gene's germline CDR1 is MGHRA and CDR2 YSYEKL. There are 14 residues in the CDR3. Here the CDR3 DNA reads TGCGCCAGCGAGGGGTATCTGCATAATTCACCCCTCCACTTT. Its protein product is CASEGYLHNSPLHF.

The chain has TRBV10-3 and TRBJ2-1, with D possibly TRBD1 on 5 matching bases. The germline V gene has CDR1 ENHRY and CDR2 SYGVKD. Trimming pared 3 bases from V and 6 bases from J, leaving 18 bases between. This CDR3 spans 16 amino acids. The CDR3 DNA sequence: TGTGCCATCAGTGACAAGACAGTATATCTTGGCAATGAGCAGTTCTTC. Its protein is CAISDKTVYLGNEQFF.

J is TRBJ1-1 and V is TRBV2, with D possibly being TRBD1 (5 bases). Looked up from germline, CDR1 is SNHLY and CDR2 is FYNNEI. The CDR3 has 13 residues. Trimming removed 11 bases from V and 5 bases from J, with 18 bases in between. CDR3 in amino acids: CAPRARDGTEAFF. DNA for the CDR3: TGTGCCCCCAGGGCCAGGGACGGGACTGAAGCTTTCTTT.

A few counts support this clone. The rearrangement uses TRBV2 and TRBJ2-7; 8 bases fit TRBD1. Trimming cost V 2 bases and J 2 bases; bases outside gene matches: 5. CDR3 length: 15 residues. Germline V gene data show CDR1 as SNHLY and CDR2 as FYNNEI. In DNA form, the CDR3 reads TGTGCCAGCAGTGAATGGGCACAGGGGGCCTACGAGCAGTACTTC. Protein sequence: CASSEWAQGAYEQYF.

V and J are TRBV6-5 and TRBJ1-1; no clear D. CDR1 is MNHEY, CDR2 SVGAGI, per germline. Trimming stripped 6 bases from V and 6 bases from J, with 14 bases between. The CDR3 contains 13 residues. This CDR3 is CASSPMKGAEAFF. DNA for the CDR3: TGTGCCAGCAGCCCTATGAAAGGCGCTGAAGCTTTCTTT.

The chain links TRBV30 to TRBJ2-7, with D tentatively TRBD2 (5 bases). V shed 1 base and J shed 3 bases, with 7 bases lying between them. The CDR3 runs to 12 residues. CDR1 and CDR2 from the germline V gene are GTSNPN and SVGIG (reference sequence). The CDR3 reads CAWSDRDYEQYF. The CDR3 region has the DNA TGTGCCTGGAGTGACCGGGACTACGAGCAGTACTTC.

The chain couples TRBV9 to TRBJ1-1; tentative D call: TRBD1 (5 bases). Per germline, CDR1 SGDLS and CDR2 YYNGEE. The CDR3 contains 15 residues. With 3 bases removed from V and 2 bases from J, the gap between germline ends came to 14 bases. DNA for the CDR3: TGTGCCAGCAGCGGGAACCGGGACTTTAACACTGAAGCTTTCTTT. Translated, it gives CASSGNRDFNTEAFF. Filled out from reference TRBV9 and TRBJ1-1, the complete variable domain reads DSGVTQTPKHLITATGQRVTLRCSPRSGDLSVYWYQQSLDQGLQFLIQYYNGEERAKGNILERFSAQQFPDLHSELNLSSLELGDSALYFCASSGNRDFNTEAFFGQGTRLTVV.

This clone was picked up one time. CDR3 sequence: CASRPEAGGSYEQYF. CDR3 coding DNA: TGTGCCAGCAGACCTGAGGCGGGAGGGTCCTACGAGCAGTACTTC. The chain couples TRBV7-6 to TRBJ2-7, with 9 bases identical to TRBD2. Trimming removed 6 bases from V and 1 base from J; junction bases left unmatched: 7. Germline lookup yields CDR1 SGHVS and CDR2 FNYEAQ. The CDR3 consists of 15 residues.

This clone was detected only a few times. V gene TRBV19 combines with J gene TRBJ1-1, with no clear D. The CDR3 loop spans 12 amino acids. The V gene lost 6 bases and the J gene lost 3 bases, with 8 bases spanning the gap. Germline V gene lookup returns CDR1 LNHDA and CDR2 SQIVND (reference sequence). This CDR3 reads CASREGDTEAFF. CDR3 coding DNA: TGTGCCAGTAGAGAGGGCGACACTGAAGCTTTCTTT.

This clone was detected once. The V call is TRBV2, the J call TRBJ2-6; TRBD1 or TRBD2 may be the D gene (5 bases each). Germline-derived CDR1 and CDR2 are SNHLY and FYNNEI. V was shortened by 7 bases and J by 0 bases, with 10 bases between the two germline ends. This CDR3 is 15 amino acids long. CDR3 region: CASTEGSSGANVLTF. The DNA of the CDR3 is TGTGCCAGCACCGAGGGGAGCTCTGGGGCCAACGTCCTGACTTTC. Supplemented by reference TRBV2 and TRBJ2-6, the full variable domain reads EPEVTQTPSHQVTQMGQEVILRCVPISNHLYFYWYRQILGQKVEFLVSFYNNEISEKSEIFDDQFSVERPDGSNFTLKIRSTKLEDSAMYFCASTEGSSGANVLTFGAGSRLTVL.

This clone was counted a few times. V usage is TRBV6-4 and J usage is TRBJ1-2, with D perhaps matching TRBD1 (5 bases). V gave up 6 bases and J gave up 4 bases, with 18 bases separating them. The CDR3 covers 15 residues. Germline values: CDR1 MRHNA, CDR2 SNTAGT. CDR3 protein: CASSEGTDAPYGYTF. DNA of the CDR3: TGTGCCAGCAGCGAGGGGACCGACGCACCCTATGGCTACACCTTC.

This rearrangement joins TRBV29-1 to TRBJ2-5; TRBD1 might be the D (6 bases). Matching the DNA end better, TRBJ2-7 makes the J call doubtful. There are 14 residues in the CDR3. Looked up from germline, CDR1 is SQVTM and CDR2 is ANQGSEA. The CDR3 nucleotides read TGCAGCGTTGTAGACAGGCTCTCCTCCTACGAGCAGTACTTC. This sequence encodes CSVVDRLSSYEQYF.

The DNA of the CDR3 is TGTGCCAGCAGCGTAGATACCAGTAATGAGCAGTTCTTC. This codes for CASSVDTSNEQFF. This chain connects TRBV9 to TRBJ2-1, with D uncertain. V was shortened by 0 bases and J by 7 bases, with 8 bases between the two germline ends. The CDR3 sequence is 13 residues long. Germline V gene lookup returns CDR1 SGDLS and CDR2 YYNGEE.

This clone was counted between two and nine times. The genes are TRBV19 and TRBJ2-7; 10 bases are a match to TRBD2. V was pared by 4 bases and J by 7 bases, with 7 bases of the junction left unmatched. Germline V gives CDR1 LNHDA, CDR2 SQIVND (reference sequence). This CDR3 is built from 14 residues. CDR3: CASSTIAGGLEQYF. In nucleotides, the CDR3 is TGTGCCAGTAGTACCATAGCGGGAGGTCTAGAGCAGTACTTC. Based on the CDR3 plus reference TRBV19 and TRBJ2-7, the full variable domain is DGGITQSPKYLFRKEGQNVTLSCEQNLNHDAMYWYRQDPGQGLRLIYYSQIVNDFQKGDIAEGYSVSREKKESFPLTVTSAQKNPTAFYLCASSTIAGGLEQYFGPGTRLTVT.

The chain is built from TRBV27 and TRBJ2-6; no definite D call. This CDR3 is 15 amino acids long. Trimming took off 6 bases at V and 0 bases at J, with 9 bases between the two ends. Germline assignment: CDR1 MNHEY and CDR2 SMNVEV (reference sequence). The DNA for the CDR3 is TGTGCCAGCAGATTAGAGAGCTCTGGGGCCAACGTCCTGACTTTC. As protein: CASRLESSGANVLTF.

The chain uses TRBV7-9 and TRBJ2-3; a weak D match, TRBD2 (6 bases). Germline CDR1 SEHNR, CDR2 FQNEAQ (reference sequence). The CDR3 runs to 16 residues. The V gene lost 5 bases and the J gene lost 0 bases, with 15 bases spanning the gap. The CDR3 loop reads CASSGLLAPSTDTQYF. The CDR3 DNA reads as TGTGCCAGCAGCGGCCTCCTAGCGCCGAGCACAGATACGCAGTATTTT. Drawing the rest from reference TRBV7-9 and TRBJ2-3, the complete variable domain is DTGVSQNPRHKITKRGQNVTFRCDPISEHNRLYWYRQTLGQGPEFLTYFQNEAQLEKSRLLSDRFSAERPKGSFSTLEIQRTEQGDSAMYLCASSGLLAPSTDTQYFGPGTRLTVL.

V and J are TRBV6-1 and TRBJ1-5; D might be TRBD1 (5 bases). Per germline, CDR1 MNHNS and CDR2 SASEGT. V lost 0 bases, J lost 2 bases, and 11 bases lay in between. This CDR3 is 16 amino acids long. The CDR3 DNA reads TGTGCCAGCAGTGAAGCGCCGGGGGTGGGCAATCAGCCCCAGCATTTT. The encoded protein is CASSEAPGVGNQPQHF.

This chain joins TRBV5-6 and TRBJ2-3, with D perhaps TRBD1 (6 bases). Trimming cost V 4 bases and J 7 bases, with 13 bases left between them. CDR3 length: 13 residues. The V gene's germline CDR1 is SGHDT and CDR2 YYEEEE. This chain's CDR3 is CASSLTGTNTQYF. The CDR3 DNA follows: TGTGCCAGCAGCCTTACGGGGACAAATACGCAGTATTTT.

The chain joins TRBV19 to TRBJ1-1, with D unclear. This CDR3 spans 13 amino acids. Trimming stripped 5 bases from V and 1 base from J, with 8 bases between. The germline V gene has CDR1 LNHDA and CDR2 SQIVND (reference sequence). The CDR3: CASSPMGNTEAFF. The CDR3 coding sequence is TGTGCCAGTAGTCCTATGGGGAACACTGAAGCTTTCTTT.